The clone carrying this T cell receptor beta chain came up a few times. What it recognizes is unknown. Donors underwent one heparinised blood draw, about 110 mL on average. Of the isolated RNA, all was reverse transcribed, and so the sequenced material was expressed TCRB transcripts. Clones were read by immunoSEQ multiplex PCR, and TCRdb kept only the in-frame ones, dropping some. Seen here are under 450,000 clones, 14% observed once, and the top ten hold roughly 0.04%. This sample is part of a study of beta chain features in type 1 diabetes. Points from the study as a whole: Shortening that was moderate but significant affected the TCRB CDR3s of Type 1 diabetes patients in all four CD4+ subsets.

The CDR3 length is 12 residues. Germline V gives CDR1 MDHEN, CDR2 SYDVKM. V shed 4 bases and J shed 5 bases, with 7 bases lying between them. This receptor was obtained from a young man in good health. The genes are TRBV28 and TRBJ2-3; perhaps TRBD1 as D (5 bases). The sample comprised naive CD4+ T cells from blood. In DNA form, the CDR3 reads TGTGCCAGCAGTTGGGGCGGAGATACGCAGTATTTT. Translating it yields CASSWGGDTQYF.